Listed below are T cell receptor beta chains from one sample, sequenced in a study of T cells after yellow fever vaccination. Each CDR3 protein gets one entry after TCRdb re-called the 5' RACE reads with MiXCR. Of approximately 610,000 distinct CDR3 sequences listed, 17% were seen once; the top ten hold around a sixth. This sample comprised PBMCs, obtained around 5 days after the first yellow fever vaccination. Receptor source: a man younger than 35 who received the YFV17D yellow fever vaccine. Both conserved end residues are part of each CDR3. A D gene is named only where the DNA matches it firmly. Clone size is given for some rows only: seen once, a few or many times, or a class if the clone is expanded.

clone_size cdr3_length j_call d_call v_call cdr3_nt cdr3_aa
- 15 TRBJ2-7 - TRBV30 TGTGCCTGGAAGCCAGTGGGGCTTCAGTTCCACGAGCAGTACTTC CAWKPVGLQFHEQYF
- 14 TRBJ1-4 TRBD1 TRBV12-3/TRBV12-4 TGTGCCAGCAGCCGTTGGGACAGCGGGGAAAAACTGTTTTTT CASSRWDSGEKLFF
- 12 TRBJ2-7 - TRBV30 TGTGCCTGGGAAGGAATTACCTACGAGCAGTACTTC CAWEGITYEQYF
few 14 TRBJ1-2 TRBD1 TRBV9 TGTGCCAGCAGCGCACAGGGGGCTAACTATGGCTACACCTTC CASSAQGANYGYTF
- 15 TRBJ2-2 TRBD2 TRBV20-1 TGCAGTGCGCAGACTAGCGGAAAATACACCGGGGAGCTGTTTTTT CSAQTSGKYTGELFF
- 15 TRBJ2-5 TRBD2 TRBV25-1 TGTGCCAGCAGTGAAGCGGGGGGGCTCTGGGAGACCCAGTACTTC CASSEAGGLWETQYF
- 14 TRBJ2-5 - TRBV9 TGTGCCAGCAGCGTATTCCCTAGCGCGGAGACCCAGTACTTC CASSVFPSAETQYF
- 14 TRBJ2-3 TRBD1 TRBV5-4 TGTGCCAGCAGCTTGAGGACAGGGGTTGATACGCAGTATTTT CASSLRTGVDTQYF
few 16 TRBJ1-2 - TRBV4-1 TGCGCCAGCAGCCAAGAGGAAGGATCATCGGGCTATGGCTACACCTTC CASSQEEGSSGYGYTF
once 12 TRBJ2-1 - TRBV11-2 TGTGCCAGCAGCTTAGGTCAGAATGAGCAGTTCTTC CASSLGQNEQFF
- 15 TRBJ2-5 - TRBV7-9 TGTGCCAGCAGCTTAACTACTATTCTCCAAGAGACCCAGTACTTC CASSLTTILQETQYF
few 13 TRBJ2-3 - TRBV20-1 TGCAGTGCTAGACTAATTAGCACAGATACGCAGTATTTT CSARLISTDTQYF
- 14 TRBJ2-7 TRBD1 TRBV4-3 TGCGCCAGCAGCCGGGACAGGGAGACGTACGAGCAGTACTTC CASSRDRETYEQYF
few 15 TRBJ2-5 - TRBV18 TGTGCCAGCTCACCAGGCCAGTACTTACAAGAGACCCAGTACTTC CASSPGQYLQETQYF
few 13 TRBJ2-3 - TRBV24-1 TGTGCCACCAGTCCCACGTTCACAGATACGCAGTATTTT CATSPTFTDTQYF
few 15 TRBJ2-1 - TRBV7-9 TGTGCCAGCAGCTCCTATATAGGGGGATACAATGAGCAGTTCTTC CASSSYIGGYNEQFF
many 15 TRBJ2-1 - TRBV24-1 TGTGCCACCAGTGATCCGGGGGACTCCTACAATGAGCAGTTCTTC CATSDPGDSYNEQFF
- 17 TRBJ2-2 - TRBV4-3 TGCGCCAGCAGCCAGGTAGTCTGGGGCGAAGGCACCGGGGAGCTGTTTTTT CASSQVVWGEGTGELFF
few 13 TRBJ2-5 - TRBV5-4 TGTGCCAGCAGCTTGGTCAGCAGAGAGACCCAGTACTTC CASSLVSRETQYF
- 14 TRBJ1-2 - TRBV3-1 TGTGCCAGCAGCCGTCGGGGAGAACAGGATGGCTACACCTTC CASSRRGEQDGYTF
- 14 TRBJ2-5 TRBD1 TRBV5-1 TGCGCCAGTACAGGGGGCGCGTCGGGAGAGACCCAGTACTTC CASTGGASGETQYF
few 14 TRBJ1-1 - TRBV5-1 TGCGCCAGCAGCTTGGAAACAGGGCGGACTGAAGCTTTCTTT CASSLETGRTEAFF
- 13 TRBJ2-1 - TRBV7-2 TGTGCCAGCAGCCTCCGATGGCCAAATGAGCAGTTCTTC CASSLRWPNEQFF
once 15 TRBJ2-1 TRBD1 TRBV5-1 TGCGCCAGCAGCTTAACCGGGACAGAGTACAATGAGCAGTTCTTC CASSLTGTEYNEQFF
few 14 TRBJ2-5 - TRBV4-3 TGCGCCAGCAGCCAAGTCCTGAGCCAGGAGACCCAGTACTTC CASSQVLSQETQYF
- 11 TRBJ2-3 - TRBV30 TGTGCCTGGAGCCGGACGGATACGCAGTATTTT CAWSRTDTQYF
few 14 TRBJ2-3 TRBD1 TRBV5-1 TGCGCCAGCAGCATCGGACAGGAACCAGATACGCAGTATTTT CASSIGQEPDTQYF
- 16 TRBJ2-1 TRBD2 TRBV6-4 TGTGCCAGCAGTGACTGGGGACTAGCAGATTTTAATGAGCAGTTCTTC CASSDWGLADFNEQFF
- 15 TRBJ2-1 TRBD2 TRBV4-3 TGCGCCAGCAGCCAAGTTATAGCGGGGTATAATGAGCAGTTCTTC CASSQVIAGYNEQFF
few 16 TRBJ2-5 TRBD2 TRBV4-1 TGCGCCAGCAGCCAAGCTAATACGGGGGGCCAAGAGACCCAGTACTTC CASSQANTGGQETQYF
few 13 TRBJ2-1 - TRBV29-1 TGCAGCGCCGCGGGCCAGGGGGGGAATGAGCAGTTCTTC CSAAGQGGNEQFF
many 14 TRBJ1-1 TRBD1 TRBV7-8 TGTGCCAGCAGCTTTACAGGGGGGAACACTGAAGCTTTCTTT CASSFTGGNTEAFF
- 15 TRBJ1-4 - TRBV7-6 TGTGCCAGCAGCCCCAGCGGTAGGACCAATGAAAAACTGTTTTTT CASSPSGRTNEKLFF
many 17 TRBJ1-6 - TRBV14 TGTGCCAGCAGCCTCGGACGAAAGAGCTCCTATAATTCACCCCTCCACTTT CASSLGRKSSYNSPLHF
few 14 TRBJ1-1 - TRBV4-1 TGCGCCAGCAGCCAAGCAGGGCAGAACACTGAAGCTTTCTTT CASSQAGQNTEAFF
- 15 TRBJ1-6 TRBD1 TRBV20-1 TGCAGTGTTAGGACAGGCGACTCCTATAATTCACCCCTCCACTTT CSVRTGDSYNSPLHF
- 17 TRBJ1-5 - TRBV6-5 TGTGCCAGCAGTTTCCATACAGGCGCCCATTACAATCAGCCCCAGCATTTT CASSFHTGAHYNQPQHF
few 18 TRBJ2-1 - TRBV9 TGTGCCAGCAGCATTGGTCCGGGACCCACAAGGTCCTACAATGAGCAGTTCTTC CASSIGPGPTRSYNEQFF
- 10 TRBJ2-5 - TRBV2 TGTGCCAGCAGTGAGCGGGCCCAGTACTTC CASSERAQYF
- 16 TRBJ2-2 TRBD1 TRBV5-1 TGCGCCAGCGGTGCGAGGGGGCCGAGTCTGGCCGGGGAGCTGTTTTTT CASGARGPSLAGELFF
- 15 TRBJ1-1 - TRBV2 TGTGCCACCACCAGGGGCCCGTTTGAGGACACTGAAGCTTTCTTT CATTRGPFEDTEAFF
few 21 TRBJ2-5 TRBD1 TRBV24-1 TGTGCCACCAGTGACTCCTCCTGCAGGGGGACAGAAGTACTACTCCAAGAGACCCAGTACTTC CATSDSSCRGTEVLLQETQYF
- 14 TRBJ1-1 - TRBV12-3/TRBV12-4 TGTGCCACCTCGAGGGCAGGACCGAACACTGAAGCTTTCTTT CATSRAGPNTEAFF
- 16 TRBJ1-2 TRBD1 TRBV9 TGTGCCAGCAGCTCAAGGGGGCGGCCCACTAACTATGGCTACACCTTC CASSSRGRPTNYGYTF
few 15 TRBJ2-3 - TRBV20-1 TGCAGTGCTAGAGATCGGACAAGAAGCACAGATACGCAGTATTTT CSARDRTRSTDTQYF
few 11 TRBJ1-5 - TRBV21-1 TGTGCCAGCAGCAAAACTCAGCCCCAGCATTTT CASSKTQPQHF
- 16 TRBJ2-3 - TRBV7-3 TGTGCCAGCAGCTTATCGTGGGTCGGAGGTGTAGATACGCAGTATTTT CASSLSWVGGVDTQYF
- 19 TRBJ2-3 TRBD2 TRBV10-3 TGTGCCATCAGTGAGTCGAGGGTAGCGGGGGTTCCTAGCACAGATACGCAGTATTTT CAISESRVAGVPSTDTQYF
- 16 TRBJ2-2 - TRBV5-1 TGCGCCACTTCCCTGGACGGCAGCACGAACACCGGGGAGCTGTTTTTT CATSLDGSTNTGELFF
few 17 TRBJ2-1 - TRBV4-3 TGCGCCAGCAGCCCCCGGGCAAGAACCTCCTCCTACAATGAGCAGTTCTTC CASSPRARTSSYNEQFF
- 17 TRBJ1-5 - TRBV28 TGTGCCAGCAGTTTATTGGTGGCGGGGGGCGGCAATCAGCCCCAGCATTTT CASSLLVAGGGNQPQHF
- 14 TRBJ2-7 TRBD2 TRBV4-2 TGTGCCAGCAGCCAAGAGGACGGGGGGTACGAGCAGTACTTC CASSQEDGGYEQYF
- 19 TRBJ2-1 - TRBV5-1 TGCGCCAGCAGCTTGGGTGGCCCAGGATTTGACAGATCCTACAATGAGCAGTTCTTC CASSLGGPGFDRSYNEQFF